This entry lists 2 T cell receptor beta chains sequenced from one sample in a study of T cells in Graves' hyperthyroidism and ophthalmopathy. Using RNA transcripts as the source, TCR beta CDR3 regions were amplified. The HTBI primer set was used in a first-round RT-PCR of the TCR CDR3. TCRdb re-derived calls from the multiplex PCR reads in MiXCR, one entry per CDR3 protein. This table has around 700,000 distinct CDR3 sequences, around 20% appearing once. Material: blood. These receptors originate from a woman aged 50 to 60 with Graves' hyperthyroidism that later progressed to Graves' ophthalmopathy.

This clonotype was detected only a few times. CDR3 protein: CASSLETGNGNQPQHF. The CDR3 DNA is TGTGCCAGCAGCTTAGAGACCGGGAATGGCAATCAGCCCCAGCATTTT. The rearrangement joins TRBV7-2 to TRBJ1-5; D is unresolved. Trimming cost V 1 base and J 2 bases, with 12 bases left between them. The CDR3 is made up of 16 amino acids. Germline assignment: CDR1 SGHTA and CDR2 FQGNSA. Supplemented by reference TRBV7-2 and TRBJ1-5, the full variable domain reads GAGVSQSPSNKVTEKGKDVELRCDPISGHTALYWYRQSLGQGLEFLIYFQGNSAPDKSGLPSDRFSAERTGGSVSTLTIQRTQQEDSAVYLCASSLETGNGNQPQHFGDGTRLSIL.

This clonotype appeared a few times. The rearrangement links TRBV12-3 or TRBV12-4 to TRBJ2-5; the D gene is possibly TRBD1 (6 bases). This CDR3 region has 14 residues. V was cut by 10 bases and J by 2 bases, with 17 bases left in between. This CDR3 is CANRPGTSQETQYF. CDR3 DNA sequence: TGTGCCAACAGGCCCGGGACATCTCAAGAGACCCAGTACTTC.